This TCR beta chain appears in the sequencing data of a study of T cells in Graves' hyperthyroidism and ophthalmopathy (dated by TCRdb to about 2019). Study-wide context: Peripheral blood samples were taken at the time of initial diagnosis, prior to any treatment. TCR Vbeta CDR3 sequencing of 120 to 150 peripheral blood samples (about 45 ophthalmopathy, about 74 hyperthyroidism and approximately 17 progressor patients) is reported in the paper. Thyroid tissue and blood T-cell repertoires from six or seven Graves' hyperthyroidism patients were also compared in the study. TCR V-J signatures able to tell the groups apart were searched for in a discovery cohort of more than 90 patients, of whom over 40 had Graves' ophthalmopathy and more than 55 had stable Graves' hyperthyroidism. Following sampling, methimazole starting at 30 mg daily was given to hyperthyroidism patients, and high-dose intravenous methylprednisolone was given to ophthalmopathy patients. The roughly 100 discovery patients were randomly split 7:3 into training and test sets. Whether ophthalmopathy could be predicted prospectively was tested in an independent validation cohort made up of some 20 hyperthyroidism patients plus 17 patients who later progressed to ophthalmopathy. What the work shows at the level of the full study, not this receptor alone: Blood samples also contained most of the expanded thyroid clonotypes (frequency above 0.001), which suggests that blood repertoires may reflect thyroid immune responses. A model built on a 13 V-J signature distinguished ophthalmopathy from stable hyperthyroidism, reaching around 87% sensitivity and about 81% specificity in cross-validation and 80%/75% in testing. In validation, the model predicted progression to ophthalmopathy with approximately 71% sensitivity and roughly 75% specificity, a median of 6.5 months before onset. No statistical method was used to set the sample size in advance, and investigators knew the group allocation.

The TCR beta CDR3 regions were amplified from the RNA transcripts. A first-round RT-PCR of the TCR CDR3 used the HTBI primer set with the Qiagen OneStep RT-PCR kit. Libraries were constructed in a second round of multiplex PCR, after which size selection and purification were performed. The libraries were sequenced on an Illumina HiSeq2000 using paired-end 100 bp reads. The paper's processing steps were these. SOAPnuke was used to process the raw data, with reads discarded if the reads contained adapters or uncalled bases, had a mean Phred below 15, or lacked an exact constant-primer or identifier match. High-quality paired reads were merged using COPE v1.2.5, and each unique nucleotide sequence was defined as a clonotype. Clonotypes were aligned to IMGT TRBV, TRBD and TRBJ reference segments using MiTCR v1.1. Only V-J combinations with frequency above 0.0001, covering 99.2% of repertoires, were analysed. The TCS score was defined as F50 (clonal expansion) divided by E x V (chaos), with BLOSUM62-based TCRdist calculated between CDR3 peptides within each V-J. Welch's t-statistics and random forest reduced just over 500 V-J features to fewer than 15, which were used in a naive Bayes classifier (R e1071). TCRdb's own reprocessing of the public reads used fastp at Q25 and MiXCR and kept productive beta chains. A single entry per CDR3 protein holds the most common genes and DNA from its merged rows. The authors' filters were not applied to this entry. The sample data list hundreds of thousands of distinct CDR3 sequences, and 15% of these were observed just once. Roughly a fifth of the sample lies in the top ten.

Moderately to severely active disease, a Clinical Activity Score of at least 3, a NOSPECS grade of at least 4, and a duration under 3 months were present in ophthalmopathy patients. The study excluded patients with uncontrolled infections, other autoimmune diseases, pregnancy or lactation. Diagnoses relied on clinical symptoms, serum thyroxine and TRAb, thyroid ultrasound and orbital computed tomography. Ficoll-Paque density gradient centrifugation was used to isolate PBMCs from about 9.4 ml of fresh peripheral blood. Total RNA was extracted with Trizol reagent, and quality was checked on an Agilent 2100 Bioanalyzer. The sample holds many counts of this clonotype. What antigen it recognizes has not been identified. No base-level quality is on record; no much larger clone is a single base apart. The sample taken for sequencing was blood. The origin of this receptor is a woman aged 55-69 years with Graves' ophthalmopathy.

The CDR3 protein: CSASGPDTHGEAFF. The DNA sequence is as follows: TGCAGTGCTAGCGGACCCGACACCCATGGGGAAGCTTTCTTT. The rearrangement combines TRBV20-1 with TRBJ1-1, with no reliable assignment of the D segment. In the germline V gene (reference sequence), CDR1 corresponds to DFQATT and CDR2 to SNEGSKA. V loses 3 bases of germline sequence and J loses 8 bases, and the interval between the two ends is 19 bases. CDR3 length: 14 amino acids, cysteine to phenylalanine. Of the read, only the CDR3 DNA is kept; its 42 bases are in frame from base 1.